This TCR beta chain was observed in a study of cytomegalovirus exposure and HLA in healthy donors. The PCR contained 60 Vbeta and 13 Jbeta primers. Method: immunoSEQ multiplex PCR; TCRdb's copy keeps in-frame clones and lacks some. The sample shows 95,000 to 150,000 clones, around 65% of them seen only once. Trimming at V came to 3 bases and at J to 7 bases, leaving 8 bases not matched to a gene. The CDR3 is made up of 14 amino acids. Germline CDR1 reads SGHRS; CDR2 reads YFSETQ. Sequenced: PBMCs. The chain recombines TRBV5-1 with TRBJ2-5, with 8 bases lining up with TRBD1. The TCR comes from a man aged 18 to 29 in good health and CMV-seronegative. This chain's CDR3 is CASSSGQGAGTQYF. CDR3 nucleotide sequence: TGCGCCAGCAGCTCCGGACAGGGCGCGGGGACCCAGTACTTC.